This T cell receptor beta chain emerged from a study of blood T cell repertoires in COVID-19. At the level of the study: The study drew acute and convalescent COVID-19 samples from the United States, Italy and Spain.

This CDR3 has 17 amino acids. CDR1 is MDHEN and CDR2 is SYDVKM in the germline V gene. V was clipped by 5 bases and J by 0 bases, with 16 bases between them. How the authors handled the data: For nucleated cells, counts were estimated from reference gene primer amplification. Method: immunoSEQ multiplex PCR; TCRdb's copy keeps in-frame clones and lacks some. V and J calls and clone size are given by that table; D and trimming were obtained from the DNA. This table holds about 190,000 clones, approximately 90% found once. The TCR was taken from a young man with acute or convalescent COVID-19. Sequencing was done on a sample of peripheral blood. V and J are TRBV28 and TRBJ1-4; TRBD1 might be the D (5 bases). In DNA form, the CDR3 reads TGTGCCAGCAGTCTTCCCCGGACATATGCAACTAATGAAAAACTGTTTTTT. It specifies CASSLPRTYATNEKLFF.